This T cell receptor beta chain was recovered during a study of control samples from healthy donors and cancer patients. The trim removed 5 bases at V and 4 bases at J, leaving 1 base unmatched. This CDR3 region has 12 residues. Germline CDR1 MNHEY, CDR2 SVGAGI. Sequencing was performed with immunoSEQ multiplex PCR; in TCRdb, only in-frame clones are kept and a portion is missing. This table holds about 98,000 clones, around 80% found once. Sequences were obtained from blood. The source of this sequence is a man in his 60s in good health. The chain carries TRBV6-5 and TRBJ2-5; 7 nucleotides align to TRBD1. The CDR3 sequence: CASSRQGETQYF. CDR3 DNA sequence: TGTGCCAGCAGTCGACAGGGAGAGACCCAGTACTTC.